These 20 T cell receptor beta chains were all obtained from the same sample, sequenced in a study of monozygotic twins with cystic fibrosis. Sequencing was performed with immunoSEQ multiplex PCR; in TCRdb, only in-frame clones are kept and a portion is missing. The sample records 14,000 or so clones, roughly 91% being singletons. The sample consisted of blood. The source is a girl aged 2-10 years with cystic fibrosis.

V usage is TRBV7-9 and J usage is TRBJ1-2; a weak D match, TRBD1 (5 bases). Looked up from germline, CDR1 is SEHNR and CDR2 is FQNEAQ (reference sequence). Trimming took 5 bases from V and 2 from J, leaving 18 bases between them. The CDR3 is made up of 16 amino acids. CDR3 in DNA: TGTGCCAGCAGCCGCGCGGGGGGTCAGGCGAACTATGGCTACACCTTC. Translating it yields CASSRAGGQANYGYTF.

This clone has only one observation. The chain couples TRBV25-1 to TRBJ2-7, with a weak D call TRBD2 (6 bases). The germline V and J ends were trimmed by 2 bases and 0 bases, with 14 bases remaining between them. This CDR3 comprises 16 residues. Looked up from germline, CDR1 is MGHDK and CDR2 is SYGVNS. DNA for the CDR3: TGTGCCAGCAGTGAAAATAACGGGAGAAGCTCCTACGAGCAGTACTTC. Translating gives CASSENNGRSSYEQYF.

The gene calls are TRBV28 and TRBJ2-7, with TRBD1 identical over 11 bases. The CDR3 runs to 15 residues. V lost 6 bases to trimming and J lost 2 bases; unmatched junction nucleotides: 6. Germline V gene data show CDR1 as MDHEN and CDR2 as SYDVKM. The CDR3 here is CASRYGQGAAYEQYF. Written as DNA, the CDR3 is TGTGCCAGCAGATATGGACAGGGGGCTGCCTACGAGCAGTACTTC.

The V gene is TRBV27, the J gene TRBJ2-4; D unclear. The V gene lost 4 bases and the J gene lost 6 bases, with 16 bases spanning the gap. Germline V gene data show CDR1 as MNHEY and CDR2 as SMNVEV (reference sequence). The CDR3 has 15 amino acids. CDR3 sequence (DNA): TGTGCCAGCAGTTCCCCCGATGGGTACTCAAACATTCAGTACTTC. This gives the protein CASSSPDGYSNIQYF.

The sample holds one count of this clone. The chain uses TRBV10-3 and TRBJ2-7; a possible D gene is TRBD2 (6 bases). The CDR3 extends over 12 amino acids. The germline V and J ends were trimmed by 8 bases and 5 bases, with 13 bases remaining between them. Germline lookup yields CDR1 ENHRY and CDR2 SYGVKD. Here the CDR3 reads CAIGASVNEQYF. The CDR3 DNA is TGTGCCATCGGGGCTAGCGTCAACGAGCAGTACTTC.

The V gene is TRBV18, the J gene TRBJ1-5; TRBD1 might be the D (5 bases). The ends were cut back, 2 bases at V and 4 bases at J, with 6 bases in the middle. The germline V gene has CDR1 KGHSH and CDR2 LQKENI. The CDR3 is 13 amino acids. DNA for the CDR3: TGTGCCAGCTCACCAGCAGGGAATCAGCCCCAGCATTTT. Translating gives CASSPAGNQPQHF.

This clone was seen just once. The chain recombines TRBV28 with TRBJ2-1; D call uncertain. The length of the CDR3 is 14 residues. Trimming removed 9 bases at V and 4 bases at J, with 16 bases between. Germline V gene data show CDR1 as MDHEN and CDR2 as SYDVKM. The CDR3 region has the DNA TGTGCCAGTTCTCGGACCAATGCTTACAATGAGCAGTTCTTC. Amino acid sequence: CASSRTNAYNEQFF.

The chain combines TRBV2 with TRBJ2-3, with D hard to call. This CDR3 spans 13 amino acids. V lost 4 bases to trimming and J lost 5 bases, with 10 bases between them. Germline lookup yields CDR1 SNHLY and CDR2 FYNNEI. The CDR3 bases are TGTGCCAGCAGTGTAGGTCCACTAGATACGCAGTATTTT. Encoded protein: CASSVGPLDTQYF.

The chain links TRBV30 to TRBJ1-1; tentative D call: TRBD1 (6 bases). V lost 2 bases and J lost 1, with 8 bases in between. This CDR3 is built from 13 residues. The V gene's germline CDR1 is GTSNPN and CDR2 SVGIG (reference sequence). The CDR3 DNA is TGTGCCTGGAGTTCGGACAGGAACACTGAAGCTTTCTTT. Its translation is CAWSSDRNTEAFF. The full variable domain, with the rest looked up from reference TRBV30 and TRBJ1-1, is SQTIHQWPATLVQPVGSPLSLECTVEGTSNPNLYWYRQAAGRGLQLLFYSVGIGQISSEVPQNLSASRPQDRQFILSSKKLLLSDSGFYLCAWSSDRNTEAFFGQGTRLTVV.

The chain is built from TRBV9 and TRBJ2-2; TRBD2 agrees at 7 bases. Trimming cost V 2 bases and J 7 bases; bases outside gene matches: 8. Germline assignment: CDR1 SGDLS and CDR2 YYNGEE. This CDR3 is built from 15 residues. The CDR3 DNA follows: TGTGCCAGCAGCGTTGGCGGGAGTGGTGGCGGGGAGCTGTTTTTT. Encoded protein: CASSVGGSGGGELFF.

The genes are TRBV18 and TRBJ2-2; 9 bases match TRBD2. Germline V gives CDR1 KGHSH, CDR2 LQKENI. V shed 6 bases, J shed 4 bases, and the junction held 9 bases outside the gene matches. This CDR3 is 16 amino acids long. The CDR3 nucleotides read TGTGCCAGCTCTCCAAGACTAGCGGAGATCACCGGGGAGCTGTTTTTT. It encodes CASSPRLAEITGELFF.

This chain joins TRBV2 and TRBJ2-1; D perhaps matches TRBD1 (5 bases). The germline gives CDR1 SNHLY, CDR2 FYNNEI. The CDR3 extends over 15 amino acids. Deletions cut 5 bases from V and 0 bases from J, with 11 bases between. CDR3 DNA sequence: TGTGCCAGCAGTCCGCCCGGACACTCCTACAATGAGCAGTTCTTC. Its translation: CASSPPGHSYNEQFF.

This clone was counted once. The genes are TRBV7-2 and TRBJ2-2; D possibly corresponds to TRBD1 (5 bases). The CDR3 is made up of 17 amino acids. The V gene's germline CDR1 is SGHTA and CDR2 FQGNSA. V was shortened by 1 base and J by 6 bases, with 18 bases between the two germline ends. CDR3 nucleotide sequence: TGTGCCAGCAGCTTAGTCGTCGGGTCCCCAGGGCCCGGGGAGCTGTTTTTT. Translated, it gives CASSLVVGSPGPGELFF.

The chain employs TRBV7-8 and TRBJ2-7; D ambiguous. CDR1 is SGHVS, CDR2 FQNEAQ, per germline. Trimming pared 4 bases from V and 0 bases from J, leaving 19 bases between. The CDR3 sequence is 17 residues long. The chain's CDR3 is CASSSPLGRLSSYEQYF. CDR3 in DNA: TGTGCCAGCAGCTCCCCTCTCGGACGGCTGAGCTCCTACGAGCAGTACTTC.

The J gene is TRBJ2-1, the V gene TRBV7-9, with 12 bases lining up with TRBD2. This CDR3 is 15 amino acids long. Per germline, CDR1 SEHNR and CDR2 FQNEAQ (reference sequence). V lost 5 bases, J lost 3 bases, and 2 bases stayed unmatched. The CDR3 is CASSQTSGGYNEQFF. The CDR3 DNA reads as TGTGCCAGCAGCCAGACTAGCGGGGGCTACAATGAGCAGTTCTTC.

This sequence joins TRBV29-1 and TRBJ2-1; the D gene is possibly TRBD2 (5 bases). Trimming cost V 3 bases and J 4 bases, with 16 bases left between them. The CDR3 runs to 15 residues. CDR1 is SQVTM, CDR2 ANQGSEA, per germline. CDR3 DNA: TGCAGCGTTGATCGCGTACGGGATGGGTACAATGAGCAGTTCTTC. This gives the protein CSVDRVRDGYNEQFF.

The chain couples TRBV6-5 to TRBJ2-2; D perhaps matches TRBD1 (6 bases). V dropped 4 bases and J dropped 4 bases, with 13 bases sitting between them. Germline V gene sequence: CDR1 MNHEY, CDR2 SVGAGI. This CDR3 is 15 amino acids long. The CDR3 region has the DNA TGTGCCAGCAGTTCCAGGGGACGATTCACCGGGGAGCTGTTTTTT. Translated: CASSSRGRFTGELFF.

The chain uses TRBV5-1 and TRBJ2-7, with D perhaps TRBD2 (5 bases). Germline CDR1 reads SGHRS; CDR2 reads YFSETQ. Trimming took 1 base from V and 4 from J, leaving 12 bases between them. The CDR3 contains 14 residues. In DNA form, the CDR3 reads TGCGCCAGCAGCTTGAGGTCCGGGAAGTACGAGCAGTACTTC. Translating gives CASSLRSGKYEQYF. Based on the CDR3 plus reference TRBV5-1 and TRBJ2-7, the full variable domain is KAGVTQTPRYLIKTRGQQVTLSCSPISGHRSVSWYQQTPGQGLQFLFEYFSETQRNKGNFPGRFSGRQFSNSRSEMNVSTLELGDSALYLCASSLRSGKYEQYFGPGTRLTVT.

J is TRBJ2-2 and V is TRBV7-9, with 7 bases fitting TRBD1. Germline lookup yields CDR1 SEHNR and CDR2 FQNEAQ (reference sequence). J was trimmed by 7 bases and V by 4 bases; bases with no gene match: 6. The CDR3 has 14 residues. CDR3 coding DNA: TGTGCCAGCAGCTCAAACGACAGGGTCGGGGAGCTGTTTTTT. Protein product: CASSSNDRVGELFF.

This clone showed up just once. The chain uses TRBV5-1 and TRBJ1-1, with D uncertain. Germline V gene sequence: CDR1 SGHRS, CDR2 YFSETQ. V was pared by 0 bases and J by 8 bases, with 5 bases between. The CDR3 is made up of 11 amino acids. The CDR3 DNA sequence: TGCGCCAGCAGCTTGGAAGGGGAAGCTTTCTTT. It translates to CASSLEGEAFF. Based on the CDR3 plus reference TRBV5-1 and TRBJ1-1, the full variable domain is KAGVTQTPRYLIKTRGQQVTLSCSPISGHRSVSWYQQTPGQGLQFLFEYFSETQRNKGNFPGRFSGRQFSNSRSEMNVSTLELGDSALYLCASSLEGEAFFGQGTRLTVV.